The 21 T cell receptor beta chains below were found in one sample sequenced in a study of blood T cell repertoires in COVID-19. The repertoire was sequenced with immunoSEQ multiplex PCR; TCRdb's copy has only in-frame clones and lacks some. The profile shows around 70,000 clones, 91% of them singletons. Sequences were obtained from peripheral blood. These receptors came from a man aged 50 or older with COVID-19, enrolled during active disease.

The rearrangement uses TRBV19 and TRBJ1-1; 8 positions agree with TRBD1. Germline CDR1 and CDR2: LNHDA and SQIVND (reference sequence). The CDR3 totals 16 residues. V was clipped by 6 bases and J by 5 bases; unmatched bases: 14. CDR3 sequence reads: CASSWGSGGLGTEAFF. CDR3 in DNA: TGTGCCAGTAGCTGGGGGTCAGGGGGCCTGGGAACTGAAGCTTTCTTT.

V usage is TRBV6-6 and J usage is TRBJ2-7, with D possibly TRBD2 on 5 matching bases. Germline-derived CDR1 and CDR2 are MNHNY and SVGAGI (reference sequence). CDR3 length equals 14 residues. Between the trimmed V and J ends, which lost 3 bases and 3 bases, there was a span of 12 bases. DNA of the CDR3: TGTGCCAGCAGTTATTCCGGGGAGTACTACGAGCAGTACTTC. Translation: CASSYSGEYYEQYF.

The rearrangement joins TRBV9 to TRBJ1-2; D is unresolved. CDR3 length: 13 amino acids. Germline loops: CDR1 SGDLS, CDR2 YYNGEE. V dropped 3 bases and J dropped 5 bases, with 11 bases sitting between them. This CDR3 reads CASSGGGVYGYTF. CDR3 nucleotide sequence: TGTGCCAGCAGCGGTGGCGGGGTTTATGGCTACACCTTC.

The V call is TRBV27, the J call TRBJ2-1; maybe TRBD2 (5 bases). The germline V and J ends were trimmed by 5 bases and 2 bases, with 7 bases remaining between them. This CDR3 contains 13 residues. The germline gives CDR1 MNHEY, CDR2 SMNVEV (reference sequence). The CDR3 sequence: CASSRDTYNEQFF. The CDR3 DNA follows: TGTGCCAGCAGTCGGGATACCTACAATGAGCAGTTCTTC.

The chain uses TRBV6-5 and TRBJ2-7; D possibly corresponds to TRBD2 (6 bases). The V gene lost 7 bases and the J gene lost 7 bases, with 17 bases spanning the gap. The CDR3 has 13 residues. Germline assignment: CDR1 MNHEY and CDR2 SVGAGI. The CDR3 DNA reads TGTGCCAGCAATCCGACTAGGGGCTTGGAGCAGTACTTC. The encoded protein is CASNPTRGLEQYF.

This sequence joins TRBV11-2 and TRBJ1-1; D perhaps matches TRBD1 (6 bases). Trimming took 5 bases from V and 1 from J, leaving 8 bases between them. Looked up from germline, CDR1 is SGHAT and CDR2 is FQNNGV. CDR3 size: 13 residues. The CDR3 is CASSEQGNTEAFF. The CDR3 DNA is TGTGCCAGCAGCGAACAGGGGAACACTGAAGCTTTCTTT.

The CDR3 sequence: CASSLVSWTSGSYNEQFF. The CDR3 DNA is TGTGCCAGCAGCCTAGTTTCGTGGACTAGCGGGTCCTACAATGAGCAGTTCTTC. The chain joins TRBV7-9 to TRBJ2-1, with 11 bases aligning to TRBD2. Per germline, CDR1 SEHNR and CDR2 FQNEAQ (reference sequence). The CDR3 length is 18 residues. V gave up 5 bases and J gave up 1 base; unmatched junction bases: 10.

The chain joins TRBV5-1 to TRBJ2-2; 7 positions agree with TRBD1. The V gene's germline CDR1 is SGHRS and CDR2 YFSETQ. V dropped 4 bases and J dropped 1; count of bases not matched to a gene: 4. The CDR3 runs to 15 residues. In nucleotides, the CDR3 is TGCGCCAGCAGCGCGGACAGGATGAACACCGGGGAGCTGTTTTTT. This gives the protein CASSADRMNTGELFF.

The chain links TRBV2 to TRBJ1-5, with 9 nucleotides matching TRBD1. This CDR3 is built from 14 residues. With V trimmed by 6 bases and J by 7 bases, 7 bases remained unmatched. Germline CDR1 is SNHLY and CDR2 is FYNNEI. This chain's CDR3 is CASSLQGAEQPQHF. The CDR3 DNA is TGTGCCAGCAGCTTACAGGGGGCAGAACAGCCCCAGCATTTT.

This chain links TRBV6-5 with TRBJ2-1; no clear D gene. Per germline, CDR1 MNHEY and CDR2 SVGAGI. Trimming left V 6 bases short and J 2 bases short, with 8 bases between. The CDR3 loop spans 13 amino acids. The CDR3 spells CASRSRPYNEQFF. DNA of the CDR3: TGTGCCAGCAGGTCTAGGCCCTACAATGAGCAGTTCTTC.

The chain combines TRBV30 with TRBJ1-2; the D is unclear. Trimming removed 4 bases at V and 2 bases at J, with 20 bases between. Per germline, CDR1 GTSNPN and CDR2 SVGIG (reference sequence). The CDR3 is made up of 16 amino acids. In DNA, the CDR3 is TGTGCCTGGAAGCCAACGAGAGAACTACTGAACTATGGCTACACCTTC. Its protein product is CAWKPTRELLNYGYTF.

J is TRBJ1-1 and V is TRBV4-2; D remains ambiguous. CDR1 and CDR2 (germline): LGHNA, YNFKEQ. Between the trimmed V and J ends, which lost 3 bases and 1 base, there was a span of 12 bases. The CDR3 runs 15 residues. CDR3 protein: CASSHDSDGNTEAFF. The CDR3 coding sequence is TGTGCCAGCAGCCACGACTCCGACGGGAACACTGAAGCTTTCTTT.

Written as DNA, the CDR3 is TGTGCCAGTTCCGGGACAGGGGGCCTCGCCAACACCGGGGAGCTGTTTTTT. Encoded protein: CASSGTGGLANTGELFF. The gene calls are TRBV19 and TRBJ2-2, with 12 bases matching TRBD1. The CDR3 extends over 17 amino acids. V trimming: 8 bases; J trimming: 2 bases; junction bases outside the gene matches: 9. The V gene's germline CDR1 is LNHDA and CDR2 SQIVND (reference sequence).

The V call is TRBV5-1, the J call TRBJ2-1; 7 bases are a match to TRBD2. The V gene's germline CDR1 is SGHRS and CDR2 YFSETQ. The CDR3 covers 15 residues. The V gene end was trimmed by 3 bases and the J gene end by 0 bases; junction bases not matched to a gene: 3. The CDR3 loop is CASSSSGYSYNEQFF. The CDR3, as DNA: TGCGCCAGCAGCTCTAGCGGATACTCCTACAATGAGCAGTTCTTC.

The J gene is TRBJ2-7, the V gene TRBV28, with 12 bases matching TRBD2. The J segment lost 5 bases and the V segment lost 8 bases, leaving 7 bases of the junction unmatched. This CDR3 comprises 14 residues. Germline-derived CDR1 and CDR2 are MDHEN and SYDVKM. The CDR3 bases are TGTGCCAGCGCGACTAGCGGGAGAGTCAACGAGCAGTACTTC. Translation: CASATSGRVNEQYF.

V usage is TRBV9 and J usage is TRBJ1-2; 7 nucleotides line up with TRBD1. V was pared by 3 bases and J by 3 bases, with 2 bases of the junction left unmatched. This CDR3 is 13 amino acids long. Germline CDR1 is SGDLS and CDR2 is YYNGEE. The CDR3 sequence is CASSEGTDYGYTF. In DNA, the CDR3 is TGTGCCAGCAGCGAGGGGACAGACTATGGCTACACCTTC.

The chain combines TRBV3-1 (or the pseudogene TRBV3-2) with TRBJ2-1; D uncertain. CDR1 LGHDT and CDR2 YNNKEL come from the germline V gene (reference sequence). The V and J ends lost 4 bases and 7 bases respectively, with 5 bases between them. This CDR3 contains 11 residues. The CDR3 spells CASSRLNEQFF. CDR3 coding DNA: TGTGCCAGCAGCCGGCTTAATGAGCAGTTCTTC.

DNA of the CDR3: TGTGCCAGCGGACCACTAGCGGGGGCTTCCTACGAGCAGTACTTC. Residues: CASGPLAGASYEQYF. The V gene is TRBV6-5, the J gene TRBJ2-7; 11 positions match TRBD2. Germline V CDR1 and CDR2: MNHEY, SVGAGI. V trimming: 8 bases; J trimming: 1 base; junction bases outside the gene matches: 7. This CDR3 is 15 amino acids long.

The chain carries TRBV6-2 or TRBV6-3 and TRBJ2-6; TRBD1 agrees at 9 bases. The J segment lost 4 bases and the V segment lost 5 bases, leaving 3 bases of the junction unmatched. The germline CDR1 and CDR2 sequences are MNHEY and SVGEGT. This CDR3 is 15 amino acids long. For the CDR3, the DNA is TGTGCCAGCAGTCGGACAGGGGTAGGGGCCAACGTCCTGACTTTC. It codes for CASSRTGVGANVLTF.

J is TRBJ1-3 and V is TRBV10-3, with D hard to call. Germline-derived CDR1 and CDR2 are ENHRY and SYGVKD. The CDR3 consists of 15 residues. V shed 6 bases and J shed 0 bases, with 12 bases lying between them. The CDR3 nucleotides are TGTGCCATCAGCCCGACGGGGAACTCTGGAAACACCATATATTTT. It encodes CAISPTGNSGNTIYF.

The sample holds a few counts of this clone. The sample has other DNA sequences that encode this CDR3 too. The V gene is TRBV19, the J gene TRBJ1-5; D may be TRBD1 (6 bases). This CDR3 has 17 residues. CDR1 and CDR2 (germline): LNHDA, SQIVND (reference sequence). V was trimmed by 3 bases and J by 0 bases, leaving 15 bases between them. The CDR3: CASSIDSGTFSNQPQHF. DNA for the CDR3: TGTGCCAGTAGTATCGATTCCGGGACATTTAGCAATCAGCCCCAGCATTTT.